A selection of T cell receptor beta chains follows, all from one sample in a study of identical twins. TCRdb re-analysed the 5' RACE reads in MiXCR, keeping a single row per CDR3 protein. The sample consists of about 470,000 distinct CDR3 sequences, approximately 24% of them appearing once. These data are also associated with another study on T cells expressing NK-cell markers.

The source material was CD4+ T cells sorted from blood. These TCRs come from a woman younger than 30 in good health. CDR3s include the opening cysteine and the closing phenylalanine or tryptophan. A D gene is named only where the DNA matches it firmly. A row's size may be missing; if present it is once, few, many or a size class.

clone size | D gene | J gene | V gene | CDR3 protein | CDR3 DNA
NA | TRBD2 | TRBJ2-4 | TRBV20-1 | CSASRLAGDSVAKNIQYF | TGCAGTGCTAGTCGGTTAGCGGGAGATTCGGTAGCCAAAAACATTCAGTACTTC
NA | NA | TRBJ1-1 | TRBV9 | CASGRINTEAFF | TGTGCCAGCGGCCGAATTAACACTGAAGCTTTCTTT
few | TRBD2 | TRBJ2-5 | TRBV20-1 | CSASGTKQETQYF | TGCAGTGCTAGTGGGACTAAACAAGAGACCCAGTACTTC
NA | NA | TRBJ2-3 | TRBV29-1 | CSVRGDTQYF | TGCAGCGTCCGAGGGGATACGCAGTATTTT
few | NA | TRBJ2-7 | TRBV5-1 | CASSPPGSGEQYF | TGCGCCAGCAGCCCCCCGGGAAGCGGCGAGCAGTACTTC
NA | NA | TRBJ2-1 | TRBV12-3/TRBV12-4 | CASSLIEAGEQFF | TGTGCCAGCAGTTTAATTGAGGCCGGTGAGCAGTTCTTC
NA | NA | TRBJ2-5 | TRBV28 | CASSPLGREETQYF | TGTGCCAGCAGTCCCTTGGGACGGGAAGAGACCCAGTACTTC
NA | NA | TRBJ2-4 | TRBV18 | CASSLHVDPASGIQYF | TGTGCCAGCTCTCTCCACGTAGACCCCGCAAGCGGCATTCAGTACTTC
NA | NA | TRBJ1-1 | TRBV29-1 | CSVGRVSDTEAFF | TGCAGCGTTGGCCGGGTTTCTGACACTGAAGCTTTCTTT
NA | NA | TRBJ2-4 | TRBV10-3 | CAISESITNLADIQYF | TGTGCCATCAGTGAGTCGATTACGAACTTGGCGGACATTCAGTACTTC
few | NA | TRBJ2-2 | TRBV3-1 | CASRSIGELFF | TGTGCCAGCAGGTCTATCGGGGAGCTGTTTTTT
few | TRBD1 | TRBJ2-5 | TRBV29-1 | CSVKQGLGTQYF | TGCAGCGTCAAACAGGGGTTAGGGACCCAGTACTTC
NA | NA | TRBJ2-7 | TRBV18 | CASSRKGAYEQYF | TGTGCCAGCTCAAGGAAAGGGGCCTACGAGCAGTACTTC
NA | TRBD1 | TRBJ2-5 | TRBV14 | CASSLWTGTGETQYF | TGTGCCAGCAGCCTCTGGACAGGGACGGGTGAGACCCAGTACTTC
few | NA | TRBJ1-5 | TRBV6-2/TRBV6-3 | CASLYSLGQPQHF | TGTGCCAGCTTATATTCCCTGGGACAGCCCCAGCATTTT
many | NA | TRBJ2-7 | TRBV20-1 | CSASALTYEQYF | TGCAGTGCTAGCGCGCTAACCTACGAGCAGTACTTC
NA | TRBD2 | TRBJ2-1 | TRBV6-2/TRBV6-3 | CASRWSGRANNEQFF | TGTGCCAGCAGGTGGAGCGGGAGGGCCAACAATGAGCAGTTCTTC
few | TRBD2 | TRBJ2-3 | TRBV12-3/TRBV12-4 | CASTPRISGGADTQYF | TGTGCCAGCACCCCACGGATTAGCGGGGGGGCAGATACGCAGTATTTT
few | NA | TRBJ2-2 | TRBV12-3/TRBV12-4 | CASRMEAVTNTGELFF | TGTGCCAGCAGGATGGAAGCCGTAACGAACACCGGGGAGCTGTTTTTT
few | NA | TRBJ1-5 | TRBV12-3/TRBV12-4 | CASSPTVANQPQHF | TGTGCCAGCAGTCCAACGGTTGCAAATCAGCCCCAGCATTTT
NA | TRBD1 | TRBJ1-1 | TRBV20-1 | CSAGGNRGRGTEAFF | TGCAGTGCTGGGGGAAACAGGGGGCGAGGAACTGAAGCTTTCTTT
NA | NA | TRBJ1-5 | TRBV5-1 | CASSLVGGFNQPQHF | TGCGCCAGCAGCTTGGTGGGAGGCTTCAATCAGCCCCAGCATTTT
many | NA | TRBJ1-5 | TRBV12-3/TRBV12-4 | CASSADRIGSQPQHF | TGTGCCAGCAGCGCAGACAGGATCGGGAGTCAGCCCCAGCATTTT
NA | TRBD2 | TRBJ2-3 | TRBV10-3 | CAISRGLAGDTDTQYF | TGTGCCATCAGTCGAGGACTAGCGGGAGACACAGATACGCAGTATTTT
NA | NA | TRBJ1-1 | TRBV5-4 | CASSFTGVDRTEAFF | TGTGCCAGCAGCTTTACCGGGGTGGATCGCACTGAAGCTTTCTTT
few | TRBD2 | TRBJ2-7 | TRBV30 | CARRTSGAYEQYF | TGTGCCCGACGGACTAGCGGGGCCTACGAGCAGTACTTC
NA | NA | TRBJ2-7 | TRBV20-1 | CSASPPRNFLYEQYF | TGCAGTGCTAGCCCCCCAAGGAATTTTCTGTACGAGCAGTACTTC
NA | NA | TRBJ2-3 | TRBV20-1 | CSARDFKGEGTDTQYF | TGCAGTGCTAGAGATTTCAAGGGAGAGGGCACAGATACGCAGTATTTT
NA | NA | TRBJ2-5 | TRBV5-5 | CASSALIGRQETQYF | TGTGCCAGCAGCGCCCTAATAGGCAGGCAAGAGACCCAGTACTTC
NA | NA | TRBJ2-6 | TRBV20-1 | CSAYDSSGANVLTF | TGCAGTGCTTATGACAGCTCTGGGGCCAACGTCCTGACTTTC
few | NA | TRBJ1-1 | TRBV5-1 | CASSPLLNTEAFF | TGCGCCAGCAGCCCCTTACTAAACACTGAAGCTTTCTTT
NA | TRBD1 | TRBJ2-1 | TRBV28 | CASRDRGEQFF | TGTGCCAGCAGGGACAGGGGTGAGCAGTTCTTC
NA | TRBD1 | TRBJ2-1 | TRBV5-1 | CASSPNLGGPNNEQFF | TGCGCCAGCAGCCCAAATCTAGGGGGCCCCAACAATGAGCAGTTCTTC
NA | NA | TRBJ2-2 | TRBV19 | CASSSRRWDTGELFF | TGTGCCAGTAGTAGCAGGAGGTGGGACACCGGGGAGCTGTTTTTT
NA | TRBD2 | TRBJ2-1 | TRBV20-1 | CSALRGLAGSYNEQFF | TGCAGTGCTCTCCGGGGGTTAGCGGGCTCCTACAATGAGCAGTTCTTC
few | TRBD2 | TRBJ2-1 | TRBV20-1 | CCARDLAGEGSYNEQFF | TGCTGTGCTAGAGATCTAGCGGGAGAGGGATCCTACAATGAGCAGTTCTTC
once | NA | TRBJ2-2 | TRBV7-9 | CASSLTVEGTGELFF | TGTGCCAGCAGCTTAACTGTCGAAGGCACCGGGGAGCTGTTTTTT
NA | TRBD2 | TRBJ2-1 | TRBV29-1 | CSSSGSSYNEQFF | TGCAGCTCTAGCGGGAGCTCCTACAATGAGCAGTTCTTC
few | TRBD2 | TRBJ2-7 | TRBV5-1 | CASSLATGTISYEQYF | TGCGCCAGCAGCTTGGCCACCGGGACTATCTCCTACGAGCAGTACTTC
few | NA | TRBJ2-4 | TRBV20-1 | CSARDKARTAKNIQYF | TGCAGTGCTAGAGATAAGGCCAGAACAGCCAAAAACATTCAGTACTTC
few | TRBD2 | TRBJ2-1 | TRBV2 | CASSYRLADYNEQFF | TGTGCCAGCAGTTACAGACTAGCGGATTACAATGAGCAGTTCTTC